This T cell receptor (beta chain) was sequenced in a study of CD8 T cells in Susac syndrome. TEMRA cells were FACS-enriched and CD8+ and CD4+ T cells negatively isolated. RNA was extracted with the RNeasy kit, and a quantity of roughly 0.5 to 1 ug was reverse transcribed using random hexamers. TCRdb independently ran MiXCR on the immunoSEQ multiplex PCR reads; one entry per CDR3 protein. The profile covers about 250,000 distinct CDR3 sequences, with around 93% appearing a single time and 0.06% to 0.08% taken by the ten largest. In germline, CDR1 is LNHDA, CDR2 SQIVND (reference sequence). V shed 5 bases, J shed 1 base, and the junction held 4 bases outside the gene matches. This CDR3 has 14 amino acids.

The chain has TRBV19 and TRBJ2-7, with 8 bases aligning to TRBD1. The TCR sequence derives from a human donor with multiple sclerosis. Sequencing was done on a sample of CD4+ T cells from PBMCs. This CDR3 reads CASSPTGASYEQYF. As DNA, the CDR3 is TGTGCCAGTAGTCCGACAGGGGCATCCTACGAGCAGTACTTC.